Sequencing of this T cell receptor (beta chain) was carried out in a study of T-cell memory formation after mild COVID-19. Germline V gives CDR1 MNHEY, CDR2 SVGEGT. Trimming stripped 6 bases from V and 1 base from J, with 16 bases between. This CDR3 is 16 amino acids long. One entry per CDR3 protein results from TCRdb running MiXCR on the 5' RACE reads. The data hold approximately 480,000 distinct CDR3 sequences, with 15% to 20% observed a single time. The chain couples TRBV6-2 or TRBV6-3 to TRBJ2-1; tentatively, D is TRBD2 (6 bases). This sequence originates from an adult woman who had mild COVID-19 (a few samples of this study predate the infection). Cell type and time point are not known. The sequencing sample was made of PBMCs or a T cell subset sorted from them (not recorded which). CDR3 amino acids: CASSSDRLESYNEQFF. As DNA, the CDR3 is TGTGCCAGCAGCTCAGACCGACTAGAATCCTACAATGAGCAGTTCTTC.